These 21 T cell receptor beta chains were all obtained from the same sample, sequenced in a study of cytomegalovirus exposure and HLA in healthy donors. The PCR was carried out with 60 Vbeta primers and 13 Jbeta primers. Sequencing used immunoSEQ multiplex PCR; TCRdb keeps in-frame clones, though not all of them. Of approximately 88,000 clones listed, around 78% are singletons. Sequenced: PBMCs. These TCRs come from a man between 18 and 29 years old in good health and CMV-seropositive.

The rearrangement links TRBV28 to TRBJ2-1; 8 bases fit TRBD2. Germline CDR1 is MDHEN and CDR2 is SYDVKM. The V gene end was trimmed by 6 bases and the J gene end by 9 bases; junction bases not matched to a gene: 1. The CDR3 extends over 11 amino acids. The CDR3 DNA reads TGTGCCAGCAGGAGCGGGAGTGAGCAGTTCTTC. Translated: CASRSGSEQFF.

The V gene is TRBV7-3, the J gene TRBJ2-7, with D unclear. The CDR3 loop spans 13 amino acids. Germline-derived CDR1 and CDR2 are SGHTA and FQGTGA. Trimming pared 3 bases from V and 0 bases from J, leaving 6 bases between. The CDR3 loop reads CASSLRDSYEQYF. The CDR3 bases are TGTGCCAGCAGCTTGAGAGACTCCTACGAGCAGTACTTC.

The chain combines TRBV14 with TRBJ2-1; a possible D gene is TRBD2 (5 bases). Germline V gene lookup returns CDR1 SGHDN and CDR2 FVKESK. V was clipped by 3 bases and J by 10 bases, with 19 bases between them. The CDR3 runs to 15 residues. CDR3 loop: CASSQPLAPGREQFF. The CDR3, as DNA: TGTGCCAGCAGCCAGCCTCTAGCTCCCGGTCGCGAGCAGTTCTTC.

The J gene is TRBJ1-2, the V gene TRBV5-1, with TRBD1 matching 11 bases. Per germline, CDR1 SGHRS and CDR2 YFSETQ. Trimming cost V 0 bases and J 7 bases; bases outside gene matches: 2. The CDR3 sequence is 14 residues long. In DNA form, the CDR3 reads TGCGCCAGCAGCTTGGGGACAGGGGGCGGTGGCTACACCTTC. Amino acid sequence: CASSLGTGGGGYTF.

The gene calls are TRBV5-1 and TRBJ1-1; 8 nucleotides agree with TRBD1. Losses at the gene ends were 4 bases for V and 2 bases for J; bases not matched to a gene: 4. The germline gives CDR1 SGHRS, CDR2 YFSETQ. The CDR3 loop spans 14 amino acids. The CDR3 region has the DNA TGCGCCAGCAGCAGGGGACAGGATAACACTGAAGCTTTCTTT. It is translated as CASSRGQDNTEAFF.

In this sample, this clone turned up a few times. Here the CDR3 DNA reads TGTGCCAGCAGCCGGCGCGCGGGATACGAGCAGTACTTC. It is translated as CASSRRAGYEQYF. V and J are TRBV27 and TRBJ2-7, with D maybe TRBD2 (6 bases). CDR1 is MNHEY and CDR2 is SMNVEV in the germline V gene (reference sequence). Trimming stripped 6 bases from V and 4 bases from J, with 13 bases between. The CDR3 runs 13 residues.

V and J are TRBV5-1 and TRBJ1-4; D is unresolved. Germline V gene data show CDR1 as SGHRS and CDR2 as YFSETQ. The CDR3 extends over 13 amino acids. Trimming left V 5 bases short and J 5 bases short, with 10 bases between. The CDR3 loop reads CASRAGSNEKLFF. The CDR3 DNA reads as TGCGCCAGCAGAGCGGGGAGCAATGAAAAACTGTTTTTT.

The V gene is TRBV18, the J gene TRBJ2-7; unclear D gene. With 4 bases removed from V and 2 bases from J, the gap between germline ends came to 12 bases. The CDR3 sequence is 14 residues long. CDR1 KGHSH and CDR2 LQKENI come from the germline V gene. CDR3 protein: CASSLLGEPYEQYF. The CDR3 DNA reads TGTGCCAGCTCACTTTTGGGCGAACCCTACGAGCAGTACTTC.

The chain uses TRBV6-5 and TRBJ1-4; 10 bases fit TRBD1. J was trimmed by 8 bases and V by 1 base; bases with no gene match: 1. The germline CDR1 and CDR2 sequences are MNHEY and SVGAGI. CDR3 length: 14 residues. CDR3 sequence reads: CASSYLDRGEKLFF. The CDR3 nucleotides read TGTGCCAGCAGTTACTTGGACAGGGGGGAAAAACTGTTTTTT.

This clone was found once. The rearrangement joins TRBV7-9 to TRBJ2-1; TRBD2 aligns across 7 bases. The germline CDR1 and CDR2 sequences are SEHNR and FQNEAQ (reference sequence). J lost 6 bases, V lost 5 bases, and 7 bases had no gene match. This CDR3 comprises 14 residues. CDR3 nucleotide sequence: TGTGCCAGCAGCCCAGCGGGATCGAGCAATGAGCAGTTCTTC. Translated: CASSPAGSSNEQFF. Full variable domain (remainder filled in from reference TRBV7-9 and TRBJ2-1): DTGVSQNPRHKITKRGQNVTFRCDPISEHNRLYWYRQTLGQGPEFLTYFQNEAQLEKSRLLSDRFSAERPKGSFSTLEIQRTEQGDSAMYLCASSPAGSSNEQFFGPGTRLTVL.

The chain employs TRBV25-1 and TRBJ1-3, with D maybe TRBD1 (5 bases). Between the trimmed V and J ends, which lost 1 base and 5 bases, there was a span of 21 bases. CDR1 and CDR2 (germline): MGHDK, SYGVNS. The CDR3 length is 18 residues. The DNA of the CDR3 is TGTGCCAGCAGTGAATTCCTCGGTCAGGGTGGAGAGAGAAACACCATATATTTT. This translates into CASSEFLGQGGERNTIYF.

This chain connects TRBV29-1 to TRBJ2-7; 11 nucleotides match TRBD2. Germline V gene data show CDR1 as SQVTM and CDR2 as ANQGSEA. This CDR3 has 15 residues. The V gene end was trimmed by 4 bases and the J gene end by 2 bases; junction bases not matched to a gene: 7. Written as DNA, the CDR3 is TGCAGCGTTGTGAGGACTAGCGGGTTCCCCTACGAGCAGTACTTC. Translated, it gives CSVVRTSGFPYEQYF.

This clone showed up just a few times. As DNA, the CDR3 is TGTGCCAGTAGTATGGGCCCTCTCATCGGGGAGCTGTTTTTT. This gives the protein CASSMGPLIGELFF. The chain links TRBV19 to TRBJ2-2; no definite D call. Trimming removed 3 bases at V and 7 bases at J, with 12 bases between. Per the germline V gene, CDR1 is LNHDA and CDR2 is SQIVND (reference sequence). This CDR3 spans 14 amino acids.

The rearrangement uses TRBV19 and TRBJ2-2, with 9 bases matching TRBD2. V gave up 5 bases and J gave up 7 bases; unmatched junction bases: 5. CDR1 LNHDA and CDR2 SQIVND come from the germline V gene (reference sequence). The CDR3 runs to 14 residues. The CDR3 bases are TGTGCCAGTAGTCCGGCTAGCGGGATCGGGGAGCTGTTTTTT. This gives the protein CASSPASGIGELFF.

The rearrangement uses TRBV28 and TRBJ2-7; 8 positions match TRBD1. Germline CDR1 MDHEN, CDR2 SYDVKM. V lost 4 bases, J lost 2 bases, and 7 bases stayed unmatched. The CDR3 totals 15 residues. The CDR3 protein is CASSSPDRDTYEQYF. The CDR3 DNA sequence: TGTGCCAGCAGTTCCCCGGACAGGGATACCTACGAGCAGTACTTC.

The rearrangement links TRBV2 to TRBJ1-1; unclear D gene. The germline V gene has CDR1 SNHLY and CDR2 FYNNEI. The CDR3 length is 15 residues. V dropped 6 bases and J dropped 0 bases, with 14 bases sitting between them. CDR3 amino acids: CASSLESPVNTEAFF. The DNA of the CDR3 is TGTGCCAGCAGCCTAGAATCTCCAGTGAACACTGAAGCTTTCTTT.

Here the CDR3 DNA reads TGTGCCTCCCAAACGGGTGGTTACGAGCAGTACTTC. It specifies CASQTGGYEQYF. The rearrangement joins TRBV10-3 to TRBJ2-7; D is uncertain. V was cut by 11 bases and J by 4 bases, with 15 bases left in between. Looked up from germline, CDR1 is ENHRY and CDR2 is SYGVKD. The CDR3 totals 12 residues.

CDR3 sequence reads: CSVELGGNTIYF. As DNA, the CDR3 is TGCAGCGTTGAACTCGGGGGAAACACCATATATTTT. The genes are TRBV29-1 and TRBJ1-3; D is uncertain. The ends were cut back, 2 bases at V and 4 bases at J, with 6 bases in the middle. Germline loops: CDR1 SQVTM, CDR2 ANQGSEA. This CDR3 has 12 amino acids. Based on the CDR3 plus reference TRBV29-1 and TRBJ1-3, the full variable domain is SAVISQKPSRDICQRGTSLTIQCQVDSQVTMMFWYRQQPGQSLTLIATANQGSEATYESGFVIDKFPISRPNLTFSTLTVSNMSPEDSSIYLCSVELGGNTIYFGEGSWLTVV.

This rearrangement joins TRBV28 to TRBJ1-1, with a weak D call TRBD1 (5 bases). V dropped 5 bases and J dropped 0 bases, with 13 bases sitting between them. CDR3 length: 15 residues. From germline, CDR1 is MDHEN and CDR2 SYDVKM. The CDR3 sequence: CASSASGVVNTEAFF. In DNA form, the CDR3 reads TGTGCCAGCAGTGCCTCGGGGGTGGTGAACACTGAAGCTTTCTTT.

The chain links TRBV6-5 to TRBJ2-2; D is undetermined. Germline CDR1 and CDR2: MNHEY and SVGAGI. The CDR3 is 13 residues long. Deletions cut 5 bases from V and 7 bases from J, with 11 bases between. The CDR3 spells CASSPIRGGELFF. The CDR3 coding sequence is TGTGCCAGCAGTCCAATTAGAGGCGGGGAGCTGTTTTTT.

CDR3 nucleotides: TGTGCCAGCAGCTTAGGTCAGGTTAGGACCGGGGAGCTGTTTTTT. It codes for CASSLGQVRTGELFF. The rearrangement joins TRBV5-4 to TRBJ2-2, with D uncertain. V lost 2 bases to trimming and J lost 5 bases, with 13 bases between them. Germline-derived CDR1 and CDR2 are SGHNT and YYREEE (reference sequence). This CDR3 contains 15 residues.